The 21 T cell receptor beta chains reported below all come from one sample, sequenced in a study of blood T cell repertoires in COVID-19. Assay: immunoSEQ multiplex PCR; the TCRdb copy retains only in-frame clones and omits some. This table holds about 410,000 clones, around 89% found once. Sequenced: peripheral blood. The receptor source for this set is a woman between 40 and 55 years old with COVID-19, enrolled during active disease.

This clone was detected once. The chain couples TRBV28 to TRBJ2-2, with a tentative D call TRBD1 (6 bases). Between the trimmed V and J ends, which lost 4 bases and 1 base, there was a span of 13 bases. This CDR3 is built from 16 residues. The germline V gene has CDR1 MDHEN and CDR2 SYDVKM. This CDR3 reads CASSSLDRLNTGELFF. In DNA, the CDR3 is TGTGCCAGCAGTTCCCTGGACAGACTGAACACCGGGGAGCTGTTTTTT. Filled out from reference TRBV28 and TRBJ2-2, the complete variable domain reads DVKVTQSSRYLVKRTGEKVFLECVQDMDHENMFWYRQDPGLGLRLIYFSYDVKMKEKGDIPEGYSVSREKKERFSLILESASTNQTSMYLCASSSLDRLNTGELFFGEGSRLTVL.

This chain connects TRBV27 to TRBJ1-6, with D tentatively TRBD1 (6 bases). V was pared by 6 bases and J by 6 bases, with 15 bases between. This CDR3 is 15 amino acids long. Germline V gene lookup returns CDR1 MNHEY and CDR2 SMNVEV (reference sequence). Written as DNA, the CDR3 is TGTGCCAGCAGGACCCACCGGGACACTAATTCACCCCTCCACTTT. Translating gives CASRTHRDTNSPLHF.

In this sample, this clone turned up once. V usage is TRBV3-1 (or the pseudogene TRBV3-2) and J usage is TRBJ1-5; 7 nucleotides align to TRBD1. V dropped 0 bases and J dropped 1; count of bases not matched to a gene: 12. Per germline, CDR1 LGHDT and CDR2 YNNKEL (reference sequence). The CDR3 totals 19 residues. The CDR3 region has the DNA TGTGCCAGCAGCCAAGAGATCGGAAGGGGGGACAGAAGCAATCAGCCCCAGCATTTT. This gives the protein CASSQEIGRGDRSNQPQHF.

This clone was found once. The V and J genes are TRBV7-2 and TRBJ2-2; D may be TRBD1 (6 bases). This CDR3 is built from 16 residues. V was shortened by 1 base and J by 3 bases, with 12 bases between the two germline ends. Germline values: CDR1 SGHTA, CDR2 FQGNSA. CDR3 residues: CASSLVAGADTGELFF. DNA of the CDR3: TGTGCCAGCAGCTTAGTCGCAGGGGCGGACACCGGGGAGCTGTTTTTT.

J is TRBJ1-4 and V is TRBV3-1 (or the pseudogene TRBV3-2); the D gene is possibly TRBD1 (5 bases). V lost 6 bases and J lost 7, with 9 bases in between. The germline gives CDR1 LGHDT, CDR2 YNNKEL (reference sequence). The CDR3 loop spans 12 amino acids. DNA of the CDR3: TGTGCCAGCAGGTTAAGGGGTGAAAAACTGTTTTTT. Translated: CASRLRGEKLFF.

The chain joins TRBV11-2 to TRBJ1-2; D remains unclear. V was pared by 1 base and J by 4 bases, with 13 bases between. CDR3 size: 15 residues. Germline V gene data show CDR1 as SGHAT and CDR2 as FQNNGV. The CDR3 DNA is TGTGCCAGCAGCTTAGTGGTGGAGGGAGGCTATGGCTACACCTTC. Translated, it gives CASSLVVEGGYGYTF.

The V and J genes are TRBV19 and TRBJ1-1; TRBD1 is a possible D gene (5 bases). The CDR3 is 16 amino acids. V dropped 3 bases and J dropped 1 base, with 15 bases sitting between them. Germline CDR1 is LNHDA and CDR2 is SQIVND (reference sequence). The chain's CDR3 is CASSMGRARGNTEAFF. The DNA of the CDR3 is TGTGCCAGTAGTATGGGGCGGGCGCGGGGGAACACTGAAGCTTTCTTT.

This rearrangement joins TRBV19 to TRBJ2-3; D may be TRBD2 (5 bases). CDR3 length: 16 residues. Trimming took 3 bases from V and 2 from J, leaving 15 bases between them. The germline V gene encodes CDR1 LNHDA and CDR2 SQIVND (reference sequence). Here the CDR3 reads CASSIGLTRNTDTQYF. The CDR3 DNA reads TGTGCCAGTAGTATTGGACTCACGAGGAACACAGATACGCAGTATTTT.

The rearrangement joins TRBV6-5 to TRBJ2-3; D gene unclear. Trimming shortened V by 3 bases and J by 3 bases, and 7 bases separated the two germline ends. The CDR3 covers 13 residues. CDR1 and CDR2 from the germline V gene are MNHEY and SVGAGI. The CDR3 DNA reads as TGTGCCAGCAGTTATTACTTTACAGATACGCAGTATTTT. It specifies CASSYYFTDTQYF.

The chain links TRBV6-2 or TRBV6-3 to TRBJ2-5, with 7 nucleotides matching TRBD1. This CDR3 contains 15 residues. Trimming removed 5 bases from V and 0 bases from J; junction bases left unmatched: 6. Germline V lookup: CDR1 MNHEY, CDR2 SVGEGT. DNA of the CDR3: TGTGCCAGCAGTGCCGGTGGGACAGACCAAGAGACCCAGTACTTC. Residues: CASSAGGTDQETQYF.

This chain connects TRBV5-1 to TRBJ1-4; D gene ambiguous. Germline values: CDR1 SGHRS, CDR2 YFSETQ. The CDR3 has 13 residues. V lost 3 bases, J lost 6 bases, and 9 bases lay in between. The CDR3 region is CASSSRRDEKLFF. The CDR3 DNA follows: TGCGCCAGCAGCTCCCGACGGGATGAAAAACTGTTTTTT.

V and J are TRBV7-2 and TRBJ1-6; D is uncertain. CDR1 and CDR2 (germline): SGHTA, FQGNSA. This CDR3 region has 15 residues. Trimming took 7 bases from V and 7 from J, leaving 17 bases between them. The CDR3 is CASTVAPGYNSPLHF. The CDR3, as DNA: TGTGCCAGCACCGTTGCTCCGGGATACAATTCACCCCTCCACTTT.

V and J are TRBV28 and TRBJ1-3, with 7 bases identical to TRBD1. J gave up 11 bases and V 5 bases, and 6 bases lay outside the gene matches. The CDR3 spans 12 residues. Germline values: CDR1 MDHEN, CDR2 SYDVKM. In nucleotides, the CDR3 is TGTGCCAGCAGTCTCAACAGGGGAGCCATATATTTT. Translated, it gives CASSLNRGAIYF.

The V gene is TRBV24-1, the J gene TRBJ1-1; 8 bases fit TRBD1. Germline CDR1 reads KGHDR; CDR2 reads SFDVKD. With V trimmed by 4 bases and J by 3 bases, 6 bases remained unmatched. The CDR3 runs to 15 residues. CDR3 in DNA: TGTGCCACCAGTGACCCGGACAGGGATGACACTGAAGCTTTCTTT. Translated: CATSDPDRDDTEAFF.

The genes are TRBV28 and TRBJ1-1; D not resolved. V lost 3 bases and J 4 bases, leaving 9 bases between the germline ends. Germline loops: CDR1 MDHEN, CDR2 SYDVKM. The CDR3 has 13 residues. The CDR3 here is CASSLDWVTEAFF. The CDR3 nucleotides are TGTGCCAGCAGTTTGGACTGGGTCACTGAAGCTTTCTTT.

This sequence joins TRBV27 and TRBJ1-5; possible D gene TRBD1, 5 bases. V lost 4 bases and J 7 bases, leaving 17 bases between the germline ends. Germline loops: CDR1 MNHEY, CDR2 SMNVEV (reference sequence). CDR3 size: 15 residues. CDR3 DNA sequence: TGTGCCAGCAGTTCATACAGGAGTGTGGGCCAGCCCCAGCATTTT. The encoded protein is CASSSYRSVGQPQHF.

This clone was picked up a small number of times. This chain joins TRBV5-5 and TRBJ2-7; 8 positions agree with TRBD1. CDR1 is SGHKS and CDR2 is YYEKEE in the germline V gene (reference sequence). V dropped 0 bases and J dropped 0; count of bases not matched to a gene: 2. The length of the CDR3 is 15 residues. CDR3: CASSLGTGFSYEQYF. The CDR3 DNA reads TGTGCCAGCAGCTTGGGGACAGGGTTCTCCTACGAGCAGTACTTC.

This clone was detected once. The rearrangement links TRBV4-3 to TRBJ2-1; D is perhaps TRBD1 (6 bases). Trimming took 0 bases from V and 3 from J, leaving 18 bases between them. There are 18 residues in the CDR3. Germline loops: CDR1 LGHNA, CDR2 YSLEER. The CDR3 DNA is TGCGCCAGCAGCCAAGATCTGTCCAGGGGTGGTCTCTACAATGAGCAGTTCTTC. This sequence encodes CASSQDLSRGGLYNEQFF.

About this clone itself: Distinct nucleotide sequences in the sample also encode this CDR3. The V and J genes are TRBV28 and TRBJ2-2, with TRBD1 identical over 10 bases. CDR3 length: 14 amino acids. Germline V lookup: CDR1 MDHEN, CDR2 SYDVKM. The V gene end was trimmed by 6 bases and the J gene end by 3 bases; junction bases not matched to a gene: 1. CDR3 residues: CASRGQGDTGELFF. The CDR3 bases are TGTGCCAGCAGAGGACAGGGGGACACCGGGGAGCTGTTTTTT.

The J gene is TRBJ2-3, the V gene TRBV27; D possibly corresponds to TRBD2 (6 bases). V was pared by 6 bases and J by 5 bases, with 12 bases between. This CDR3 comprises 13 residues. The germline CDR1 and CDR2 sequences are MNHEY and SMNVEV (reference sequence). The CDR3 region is CASSGLPRDTQYF. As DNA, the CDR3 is TGTGCCAGCAGCGGACTACCCCGAGATACGCAGTATTTT.

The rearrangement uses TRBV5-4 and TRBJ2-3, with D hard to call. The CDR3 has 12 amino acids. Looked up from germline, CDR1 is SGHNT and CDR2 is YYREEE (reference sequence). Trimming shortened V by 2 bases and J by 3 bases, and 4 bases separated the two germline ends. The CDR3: CASSFNTDTQYF. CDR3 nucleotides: TGTGCCAGCAGCTTCAATACAGATACGCAGTATTTT.